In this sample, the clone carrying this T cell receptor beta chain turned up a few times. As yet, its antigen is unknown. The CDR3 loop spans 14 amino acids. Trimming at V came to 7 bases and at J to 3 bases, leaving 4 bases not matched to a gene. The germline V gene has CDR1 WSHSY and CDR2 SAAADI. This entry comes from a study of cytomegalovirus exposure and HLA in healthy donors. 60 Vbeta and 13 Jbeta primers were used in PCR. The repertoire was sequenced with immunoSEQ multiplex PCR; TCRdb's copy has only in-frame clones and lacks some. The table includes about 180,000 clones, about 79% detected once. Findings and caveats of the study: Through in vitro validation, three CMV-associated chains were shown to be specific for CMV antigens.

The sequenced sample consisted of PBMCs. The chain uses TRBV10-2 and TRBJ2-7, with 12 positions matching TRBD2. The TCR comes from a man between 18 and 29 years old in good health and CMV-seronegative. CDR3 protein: CASIGLAGSYEQYF. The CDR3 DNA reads TGCGCCAGCATCGGACTAGCGGGGAGCTACGAGCAGTACTTC.